This entry is about one TCR beta chain. As originally analysed: Amplified reference gene primers provided the basis for estimating nucleated cell counts. This table comes from immunoSEQ multiplex PCR, and its TCRdb copy is limited to in-frame clones, with some not included. D and trimming were read from the DNA, whereas the V and J calls and clone size are those reported in that table. The sample holds about 120,000 clones, 70% to 80% seen once. The sample originates from a study of blood T cell repertoires in COVID-19. Turning to the study itself: T cells, B-cell-depleted T cells, or PBMCs provided the cDNA or gDNA that served as material.

This CDR3 has 15 amino acids. CDR1 and CDR2 from the germline V gene are MNHEY and SVGAGI. The V gene end was trimmed by 5 bases and the J gene end by 1 base; junction bases not matched to a gene: 5. J is TRBJ2-7 and V is TRBV6-5; 10 bases align to TRBD2. Sample: peripheral blood. The sequence came from a man in his forties with active or convalescent COVID-19. In nucleotides, the CDR3 is TGTGCCAGCAGTCCTACTAGCGGGACGTCCTACGAGCAGTACTTC. Residues: CASSPTSGTSYEQYF.